The 2 T cell receptor beta chains presented below share a single source sample, sequenced in a study of blood T cell repertoires in COVID-19. Measured with immunoSEQ multiplex PCR; TCRdb has only the in-frame clones, and not every one. The sample has 250,000 to 350,000 clones, 88% seen once. Sequencing was carried out using PBMCs or T cells enriched from blood (not recorded which). The receptors here all came from a woman aged 45-59 years who had recovered from COVID-19.

Concerning this clone itself: At the DNA level, this CDR3 is encoded by other sequences in the same sample as well. CDR3 sequence reads: CASSFTIGGEQFF. The CDR3 DNA reads TGTGCCAGCAGCTTTACTATAGGAGGTGAGCAGTTCTTC. V usage is TRBV7-9 and J usage is TRBJ2-1; a weak D match, TRBD2 (5 bases). The V end lost 3 bases, the J end lost 9 bases, and 12 bases lay between the germline ends. The V gene's germline CDR1 is SEHNR and CDR2 FQNEAQ (reference sequence). The CDR3 runs to 13 residues.

V gene TRBV28 combines with J gene TRBJ2-5; the D gene is possibly TRBD2 (6 bases). CDR3 size: 15 residues. Trimming took off 7 bases at V and 3 bases at J, with 18 bases between the two ends. Germline V gene sequence: CDR1 MDHEN, CDR2 SYDVKM. The CDR3 coding sequence is TGTGCCAGCACCCCCCTCCCGCGGGGTGAAGAGACCCAGTACTTC. This translates into CASTPLPRGEETQYF.